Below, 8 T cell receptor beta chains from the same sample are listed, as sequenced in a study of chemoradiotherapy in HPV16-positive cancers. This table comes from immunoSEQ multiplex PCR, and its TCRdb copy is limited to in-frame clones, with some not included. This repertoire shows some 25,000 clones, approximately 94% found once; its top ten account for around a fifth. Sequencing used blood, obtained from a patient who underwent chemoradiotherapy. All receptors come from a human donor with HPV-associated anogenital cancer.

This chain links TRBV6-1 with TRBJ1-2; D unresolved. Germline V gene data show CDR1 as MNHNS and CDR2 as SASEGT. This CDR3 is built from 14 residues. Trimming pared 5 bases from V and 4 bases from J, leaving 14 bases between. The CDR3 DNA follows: TGTGCCAGCAGTCAAACCGGACGGAGCTATGGCTACACCTTC. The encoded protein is CASSQTGRSYGYTF.

The CDR3 nucleotides read TGCAGTGCTAGTGCCACTAGCGTGCAGTACTTC. This codes for CSASATSVQYF. The J gene is TRBJ2-7, the V gene TRBV20-1; 7 bases align to TRBD2. The CDR3 consists of 11 residues. The J segment lost 9 bases and the V segment lost 3 bases, leaving 5 bases of the junction unmatched. Germline values: CDR1 DFQATT, CDR2 SNEGSKA (reference sequence).

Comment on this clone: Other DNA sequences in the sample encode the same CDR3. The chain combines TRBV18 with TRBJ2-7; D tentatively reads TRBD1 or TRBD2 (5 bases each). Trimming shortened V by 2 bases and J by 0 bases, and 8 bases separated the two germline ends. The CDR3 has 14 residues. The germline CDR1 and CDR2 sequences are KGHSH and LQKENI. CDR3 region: CASSPGTGSYEQYF. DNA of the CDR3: TGTGCCAGCTCACCAGGGACCGGCTCCTACGAGCAGTACTTC. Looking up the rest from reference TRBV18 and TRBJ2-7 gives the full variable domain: NAGVMQNPRHLVRRRGQEARLRCSPMKGHSHVYWYRQLPEEGLKFMVYLQKENIIDESGMPKERFSAEFPKEGPSILRIQQVVRGDSAAYFCASSPGTGSYEQYFGPGTRLTVT.

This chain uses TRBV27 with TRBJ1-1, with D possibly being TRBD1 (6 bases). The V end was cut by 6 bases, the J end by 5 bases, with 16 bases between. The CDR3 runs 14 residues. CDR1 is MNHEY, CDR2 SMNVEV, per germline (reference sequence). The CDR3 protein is CASRSQGSKTEAFF. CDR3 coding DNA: TGTGCCAGCAGATCACAGGGATCCAAGACTGAAGCTTTCTTT.

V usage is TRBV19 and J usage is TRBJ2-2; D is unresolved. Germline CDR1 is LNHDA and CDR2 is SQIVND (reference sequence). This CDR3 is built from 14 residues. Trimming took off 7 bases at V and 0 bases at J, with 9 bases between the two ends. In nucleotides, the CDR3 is TGTGCCAGTAAGGACGGACCGAACACCGGGGAGCTGTTTTTT. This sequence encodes CASKDGPNTGELFF.

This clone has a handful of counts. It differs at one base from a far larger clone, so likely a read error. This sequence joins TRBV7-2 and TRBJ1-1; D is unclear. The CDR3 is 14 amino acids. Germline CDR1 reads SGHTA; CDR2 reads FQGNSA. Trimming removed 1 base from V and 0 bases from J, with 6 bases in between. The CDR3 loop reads CASSLEAVNTEAFF. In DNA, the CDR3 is TGTGCCAGCAGCTTAGAGGCTGTGAACACTGAAGCTTTCTTT.

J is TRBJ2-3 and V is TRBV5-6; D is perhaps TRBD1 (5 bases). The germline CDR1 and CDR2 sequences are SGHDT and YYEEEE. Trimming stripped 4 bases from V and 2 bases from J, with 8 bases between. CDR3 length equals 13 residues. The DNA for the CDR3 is TGTGCCAGCAGCCGACAGTACACAGATACGCAGTATTTT. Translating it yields CASSRQYTDTQYF.

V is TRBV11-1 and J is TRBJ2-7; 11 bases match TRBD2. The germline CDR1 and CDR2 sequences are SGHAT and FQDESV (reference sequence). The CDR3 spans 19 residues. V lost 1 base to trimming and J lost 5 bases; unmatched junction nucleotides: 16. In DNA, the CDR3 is TGTGCCAGCAGCTTAGTGCGGGGTCTTAGCGGGAGGGCCGGGGACGAGCAGTACTTC. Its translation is CASSLVRGLSGRAGDEQYF.